This TCR beta chain comes out of a study of PD-1 blockade in classical Hodgkin lymphoma. Concerning this clone: The antigen remains undetermined.

The V gene's germline CDR1 is MNHGY and CDR2 SVAAGI. V dropped 6 bases and J dropped 0 bases, with 18 bases sitting between them. CDR3 length: 16 amino acids. This sample's time point: cycle 4 day 1 (C4D1), after less than 7 weeks of nivolumab. There was relapse after autologous stem cell transplantation in every patient, and there was variation in brentuximab vedotin exposure. Magnetic negative selection was used to purify CD4+ T cells from thawed PBMCs. Profiled with immunoSEQ multiplex PCR; TCRdb holds only in-frame clones, not every one. The sample lists 1,500 to 2,000 clones; over 80% were seen once. Study findings and constraints: What drove the repertoire differences, possibly disease activity or prior therapy, has not been defined. Lower baseline TCR diversity was reported for newly diagnosed patients than for healthy donors.

This chain joins TRBV6-9 and TRBJ2-7; tentatively, D is TRBD2 (5 bases). Sequencing used CD4+ T cells from blood, obtained before the fourth cycle of nivolumab. This sequence was found in a human donor with classical Hodgkin lymphoma. The CDR3 bases are TGTGCCAGCAGAGGACCCGGGAAAAAAAGCTCCTACGAGCAGTACTTC. It translates to CASRGPGKKSSYEQYF.